Detailed here is one T cell receptor beta chain. Its antigen is not identified. This sample is drawn from a study of vaccination effects on CD4 cells after COVID-19. This table comes from immunoSEQ multiplex PCR, and its TCRdb copy is limited to in-frame clones, with some not included. The sample carries under 80,000 clones, around 70% recorded once. From germline, CDR1 is WNHNN and CDR2 SYGVQD (reference sequence). With V trimmed by 6 bases and J by 2 bases, 3 bases remained unmatched. The CDR3 is 13 amino acids. Antigen-specific CD4+ T cells were expanded with viral peptide pools in the ViraFEST assay before sequencing. With approximately 10 days of culture completed, CD4+ T cells were isolated. Half the medium was replaced with IL-2 medium on days 3 and 7.

This rearrangement joins TRBV10-1 to TRBJ1-1; 7 nucleotides line up with TRBD1. Sequenced material: CD4+ T cells from PBMCs cultured with HCoV-229E spike peptides, taken before COVID-19 vaccination. The receptor was derived from a human donor who received a COVID-19 vaccine. The CDR3 DNA sequence: TGCGCCAGCAGCCGGGACAGTAACACTGAAGCTTTCTTT. This gives the protein CASSRDSNTEAFF.